The next 21 T cell receptor beta chains were all read from a single sample in a study of T cells in Graves' hyperthyroidism and ophthalmopathy. Amplification targeted TCR beta CDR3 regions from RNA transcripts. HTBI primers were used for first-round RT-PCR of the TCR CDR3. Via MiXCR, TCRdb re-called the multiplex PCR reads, giving one row per CDR3 protein. The table lists about half a million distinct CDR3 sequences, around 21% of them singletons. Sample: blood. All receptors come from a man aged 18 to 35 with Graves' hyperthyroidism.

Only a few counts were recorded for this clonotype. This rearrangement joins TRBV20-1 to TRBJ2-2; TRBD1 matches at 9 bases. J lost 6 bases, V lost 6 bases, and 5 bases had no gene match. Looked up from germline, CDR1 is DFQATT and CDR2 is SNEGSKA (reference sequence). The CDR3 is made up of 13 amino acids. Written as DNA, the CDR3 is TGCAGTGCCAGGGACAGGGACGCCGGGGAGCTGTTTTTT. Encoded protein: CSARDRDAGELFF.

About this clonotype: The junction and the germline gene differ at one end; a read error may be behind it. The chain couples TRBV7-8 to TRBJ1-5, with D tentatively TRBD1 (5 bases). Per germline, CDR1 SGHVS and CDR2 FQNEAQ. This CDR3 contains 15 residues. CDR3 DNA: TGTGCTAGCAGCTATAGGGACGGGTTTGAACAGCCCCAGCATTTT. Residues: CASSYRDGFEQPQHF.

This clonotype has at least ten counts. The chain joins TRBV28 to TRBJ1-5; no reliable D call. CDR1 MDHEN and CDR2 SYDVKM come from the germline V gene. This CDR3 has 17 residues. Deletions cut 7 bases from V and 5 bases from J, with 24 bases between. The CDR3 reads CASTVTPHTSPHQPQHF. DNA of the CDR3: TGTGCCAGCACGGTGACACCCCACACCTCACCCCATCAGCCCCAGCATTTT.

This clonotype has ten or more counts. The chain recombines TRBV6-1 with TRBJ2-7; TRBD1 agrees at 7 bases. CDR3 length equals 16 residues. CDR1 MNHNS and CDR2 SASEGT come from the germline V gene. J gave up 0 bases and V 6 bases, and 11 bases lay outside the gene matches. This chain's CDR3 is CASSSPRDSSSYEQYF. The CDR3 bases are TGTGCCAGCAGCTCACCTAGGGACAGCTCCTCCTACGAGCAGTACTTC.

This clonotype appeared a single time. The chain is built from TRBV29-1 and TRBJ1-2; TRBD1 aligns across 9 bases. The junction had 3 bases not matched to a gene; V was cut back by 0 bases and J by 4 bases. CDR3 length equals 14 residues. CDR1 and CDR2 (germline): SQVTM, ANQGSEA. The DNA of the CDR3 is TGCAGCGTTGAAGAATGGGACAGGGTCTATGGCTACACCTTC. Its translation: CSVEEWDRVYGYTF. The entire variable domain, with the rest obtained from reference TRBV29-1 and TRBJ1-2, is as follows: SAVISQKPSRDICQRGTSLTIQCQVDSQVTMMFWYRQQPGQSLTLIATANQGSEATYESGFVIDKFPISRPNLTFSTLTVSNMSPEDSSIYLCSVEEWDRVYGYTFGSGTRLTVV.

This clonotype showed up just a few times. The rearrangement uses TRBV19 and TRBJ1-5; 9 bases fit TRBD1. The CDR3 sequence is 17 residues long. V trimming: 6 bases; J trimming: 4 bases; junction bases outside the gene matches: 13. Germline assignment: CDR1 LNHDA and CDR2 SQIVND (reference sequence). Here the CDR3 reads CASSTQQGQGKNQPQHF. The CDR3 DNA is TGTGCCAGTAGCACCCAACAGGGACAGGGAAAAAATCAGCCCCAGCATTTT.

The sample holds many counts of this clonotype. The chain employs TRBV28 and TRBJ1-3; no clear D. The CDR3 is 14 residues long. The germline CDR1 and CDR2 sequences are MDHEN and SYDVKM. V was trimmed by 5 bases and J by 2 bases, leaving 10 bases between them. CDR3 DNA sequence: TGTGCCAGCAGTCCATTAAGGGCTGGAAACACCATATATTTT. It codes for CASSPLRAGNTIYF.

This clonotype has a count of ten or more. The rearrangement joins TRBV6-5 to TRBJ1-1, with D uncertain. Germline CDR1 is MNHEY and CDR2 is SVGAGI. V was clipped by 7 bases and J by 1 base, with 13 bases between them. The CDR3 loop spans 14 amino acids. DNA for the CDR3: TGTGCCAGCACCGCAAACAGAGAGAACACTGAAGCTTTCTTT. Its translation: CASTANRENTEAFF.

Notes on this clonotype: At one end, the junction sequence differs from germline, possibly due to a read error. The chain recombines TRBV6-1 with TRBJ1-1, with D possibly TRBD1 on 5 matching bases. Germline values: CDR1 MNHNS, CDR2 SASEGT. The CDR3 spans 13 residues. The CDR3 coding sequence is TGTGTCAGCAGCGGGACGTCCAACACTGAAGCTTTCTTT. This sequence encodes CVSSGTSNTEAFF.

This clonotype was picked up many times. The chain recombines TRBV6-1 with TRBJ2-2, with 7 bases lining up with TRBD1. CDR3 length: 15 residues. The V segment lost 2 bases and the J segment 8 bases; nucleotides outside the gene matches: 8. Germline CDR1 reads MNHNS; CDR2 reads SASEGT. CDR3 loop: CASSEPPNRGGELFF. The CDR3 nucleotides read TGTGCCAGCAGTGAACCCCCAAACAGGGGAGGGGAGCTGTTTTTT.

This clonotype was seen many times. The chain uses TRBV7-2 and TRBJ1-5; D is possibly TRBD1 (5 bases). This CDR3 contains 18 residues. V shed 4 bases and J shed 3 bases, with 22 bases lying between them. Germline loops: CDR1 SGHTA, CDR2 FQGNSA. CDR3 in amino acids: CASSYLRRDSRNNQPQHF. The CDR3 DNA is TGTGCCAGCAGCTACCTTCGCCGGGACTCCCGAAACAATCAGCCCCAGCATTTT.

This clonotype was counted at least ten times. The chain links TRBV20-1 to TRBJ1-5; D ambiguous. Germline CDR1 and CDR2: DFQATT and SNEGSKA (reference sequence). The length of the CDR3 is 15 residues. Trimming cost V 0 bases and J 1 base, with 10 bases left between them. CDR3 DNA: TGCAGTGCTAGAGATCTGGGTGGAAGCAATCAGCCCCAGCATTTT. This encodes CSARDLGGSNQPQHF.

This clonotype appeared many times. V usage is TRBV29-1 and J usage is TRBJ2-7, with D unclear. The germline V gene has CDR1 SQVTM and CDR2 ANQGSEA. CDR3 size: 14 residues. Trimming left V 0 bases short and J 4 bases short, with 13 bases between. The CDR3 reads CSVEDRASQYEQYF. CDR3 bases: TGCAGCGTTGAAGATCGAGCCAGTCAGTACGAGCAGTACTTC.

This clonotype was counted at least ten times. The chain links TRBV28 to TRBJ1-6; D is ambiguous. Trimming removed 3 bases from V and 1 base from J, with 7 bases in between. This CDR3 spans 15 amino acids. Germline assignment: CDR1 MDHEN and CDR2 SYDVKM. The CDR3 DNA is TGTGCCAGCAGTTTGCCGACGTCCTATAATTCACCCCTCCACTTT. Amino acid sequence: CASSLPTSYNSPLHF. Full variable domain (remainder filled in from reference TRBV28 and TRBJ1-6): DVKVTQSSRYLVKRTGEKVFLECVQDMDHENMFWYRQDPGLGLRLIYFSYDVKMKEKGDIPEGYSVSREKKERFSLILESASTNQTSMYLCASSLPTSYNSPLHFGNGTRLTVT.

This sequence joins TRBV4-1 and TRBJ1-1; D unclear. The ends were cut back, 0 bases at V and 0 bases at J, with 8 bases in the middle. Germline V gene sequence: CDR1 MGHRA, CDR2 YSYEKL. The CDR3 spans 15 residues. CDR3 sequence reads: CASSQDLRVNTEAFF. CDR3 sequence (DNA): TGCGCCAGCAGCCAAGATCTGAGGGTGAACACTGAAGCTTTCTTT.

The J gene is TRBJ1-1, the V gene TRBV20-1; D call uncertain. Germline assignment: CDR1 DFQATT and CDR2 SNEGSKA (reference sequence). The V and J ends lost 1 base and 0 bases respectively, with 12 bases between them. CDR3 length: 15 amino acids. CDR3 residues: CSARAPVTVNTEAFF. The CDR3 DNA reads TGCAGTGCTAGAGCCCCTGTTACGGTGAACACTGAAGCTTTCTTT.

This clonotype was detected ten times or more. CDR3 DNA: TGTGCCAGCAGTTTAATGGGGGGCTCTGGAAACACCATATATTTT. Amino acids: CASSLMGGSGNTIYF. The chain recombines TRBV27 with TRBJ1-3; a possible D gene is TRBD1 (5 bases). The CDR3 is 15 residues long. The germline CDR1 and CDR2 sequences are MNHEY and SMNVEV (reference sequence). V dropped 2 bases and J dropped 0 bases, with 8 bases sitting between them.

This clonotype was counted between two and nine times. V is TRBV9 and J is TRBJ1-1; D ambiguous. Germline V CDR1 and CDR2: SGDLS, YYNGEE. The ends were cut back, 0 bases at V and 8 bases at J, with 11 bases in the middle. The CDR3 loop spans 13 amino acids. The chain's CDR3 is CASSVEWSTEAFF. CDR3 DNA: TGTGCCAGCAGCGTAGAATGGTCCACCGAAGCTTTCTTT. The complete variable domain, with remaining parts taken from reference TRBV9 and TRBJ1-1, reads DSGVTQTPKHLITATGQRVTLRCSPRSGDLSVYWYQQSLDQGLQFLIQYYNGEERAKGNILERFSAQQFPDLHSELNLSSLELGDSALYFCASSVEWSTEAFFGQGTRLTVV.

This clonotype was found many times. The chain is built from TRBV28 and TRBJ2-5; a weak D match, TRBD2 (7 bases). Germline CDR1 reads MDHEN; CDR2 reads SYDVKM. The length of the CDR3 is 14 residues. V was cut by 4 bases and J by 5 bases, with 14 bases left in between. The DNA for the CDR3 is TGTGCCAGCAGTTCTAGGGGGGGGCCCGAGACCCAGTACTTC. Translating it yields CASSSRGGPETQYF.

In its sample, this clonotype was seen many times. The chain recombines TRBV5-5 with TRBJ2-5; D may be TRBD1 (6 bases). This CDR3 spans 14 amino acids. V was shortened by 0 bases and J by 3 bases, with 9 bases between the two germline ends. Germline V gives CDR1 SGHKS, CDR2 YYEKEE (reference sequence). The CDR3 coding sequence is TGTGCCAGCAGCTTGGGTCCAGGGGAAGAGACCCAGTACTTC. The encoded protein is CASSLGPGEETQYF.

This clonotype was counted at least ten times. V and J are TRBV19 and TRBJ1-2, with D possibly being TRBD1 (5 bases). The V gene's germline CDR1 is LNHDA and CDR2 SQIVND (reference sequence). The CDR3 consists of 12 residues. V lost 7 bases and J 6 bases, leaving 12 bases between the germline ends. As DNA, the CDR3 is TGTGCCAGTACCACATGGGGGGATGGCTACACCTTC. This translates into CASTTWGDGYTF.